These 7 T cell receptor beta chains were all obtained from the same sample, sequenced in a study of OX40 agonist ivuxolimab in advanced cancers. The assay was immunoSEQ multiplex PCR, and TCRdb's table has in-frame clones only and misses some. The top ten hold 4% to 4.5% of the sample, which has tens of thousands of clones, over 70% seen once. The sequencing here drew on CD4+ or CD8+ T cells sorted from blood, taken in a trial of the OX40 agonist ivuxolimab. The receptors were gathered from an adult with an advanced solid tumor such as melanoma, head and neck, liver or kidney cancer.

This clone was found once. J is TRBJ2-3 and V is TRBV7-3; 7 nucleotides agree with TRBD2. The germline gives CDR1 SGHTA, CDR2 FQGTGA. There are 16 residues in the CDR3. The junction had 6 bases not matched to a gene; V was cut back by 1 base and J by 2 bases. This CDR3 is CASSLMLGLNTDTQYF. The CDR3 DNA sequence: TGTGCCAGCAGCTTAATGTTGGGACTAAACACAGATACGCAGTATTTT.

This sequence joins TRBV5-1 and TRBJ1-1; 8 bases are a match to TRBD1. J lost 6 bases, V lost 4 bases, and 8 bases had no gene match. The CDR3 is made up of 14 amino acids. From germline, CDR1 is SGHRS and CDR2 YFSETQ. The CDR3 is CASSPIQGESEAFF. As DNA, the CDR3 is TGCGCCAGCAGCCCCATACAGGGGGAGTCTGAAGCTTTCTTT. The variable domain in full, completed from reference TRBV5-1 and TRBJ1-1, reads KAGVTQTPRYLIKTRGQQVTLSCSPISGHRSVSWYQQTPGQGLQFLFEYFSETQRNKGNFPGRFSGRQFSNSRSEMNVSTLELGDSALYLCASSPIQGESEAFFGQGTRLTVV.

The chain has TRBV6-5 and TRBJ1-5; D uncertain. This CDR3 is built from 15 residues. V lost 0 bases and J lost 1, with 7 bases in between. Per germline, CDR1 MNHEY and CDR2 SVGAGI. The CDR3 loop is CASSYSWGSNQPQHF. CDR3 DNA: TGTGCCAGCAGTTACTCTTGGGGAAGCAATCAGCCCCAGCATTTT.

The chain uses TRBV25-1 and TRBJ2-3; D ambiguous. This CDR3 is 13 amino acids long. Per the germline V gene, CDR1 is MGHDK and CDR2 is SYGVNS. The V end was cut by 1 base, the J end by 1 base, with 3 bases between. CDR3 sequence: CASSEFGTDTQYF. In DNA form, the CDR3 reads TGTGCCAGCAGTGAATTCGGCACAGATACGCAGTATTTT. Using reference TRBV25-1 and TRBJ2-3 for the parts outside the CDR3, the full variable domain is EADIYQTPRYLVIGTGKKITLECSQTMGHDKMYWYQQDPGMELHLIHYSYGVNSTEKGDLSSESTVSRIRTEHFPLTLESARPSHTSQYLCASSEFGTDTQYFGPGTRLTVL.

The V gene is TRBV18, the J gene TRBJ1-1; D is perhaps TRBD1 (6 bases). Between the trimmed V and J ends, which lost 4 bases and 2 bases, there was a span of 11 bases. Germline values: CDR1 KGHSH, CDR2 LQKENI. CDR3 length: 14 residues. CDR3 region: CASSLGQSNTEAFF. The DNA of the CDR3 is TGTGCCAGCTCACTAGGACAGAGTAACACTGAAGCTTTCTTT.

The rearrangement links TRBV28 to TRBJ2-7, with TRBD2 matching 8 bases. Germline CDR1 is MDHEN and CDR2 is SYDVKM. The CDR3 runs to 14 residues. The J segment lost 5 bases and the V segment lost 6 bases, leaving 9 bases of the junction unmatched. The CDR3 nucleotides read TGTGCCAGCAGGGAGAGCGGGAGCCCCCACGAGCAGTACTTC. Translated, it gives CASRESGSPHEQYF. The variable domain in full, completed from reference TRBV28 and TRBJ2-7, reads DVKVTQSSRYLVKRTGEKVFLECVQDMDHENMFWYRQDPGLGLRLIYFSYDVKMKEKGDIPEGYSVSREKKERFSLILESASTNQTSMYLCASRESGSPHEQYFGPGTRLTVT.

This clone occurred a few times. The chain recombines TRBV4-3 with TRBJ1-1; D is perhaps TRBD1 (5 bases). The CDR3 spans 13 residues. Germline CDR1 reads LGHNA; CDR2 reads YSLEER. V was cut by 4 bases and J by 1 base, with 7 bases left in between. CDR3 bases: TGCGCCAGCAGCCGACAGCAGAACACTGAAGCTTTCTTT. Translation gives CASSRQQNTEAFF.